This T cell receptor beta chain appears in the sequencing data of a study of T cells after yellow fever vaccination. Looking at the study overall: SMART-Seq v4 Ultra Low Input served to prepare low-cell-number fractions.

The CDR3 runs to 17 residues. Germline V CDR1 and CDR2: SEHNR, FQNEAQ (reference sequence). The trim removed 2 bases at V and 4 bases at J, leaving 8 bases unmatched. The sample holds many counts of this clonotype. MiXCR, applied by TCRdb to the 5' RACE reads, yields one record per CDR3 protein. The sample carries about 220,000 distinct CDR3 sequences, roughly 3% recorded once. This chain links TRBV7-9 with TRBJ2-6, with 7 bases lining up with TRBD1. The material was CD4+ T cells sorted from PBMCs, obtained 10 days after the yellow fever booster vaccination. The sequence was obtained from a man younger than 35 who received the YFV17D yellow fever vaccine. The CDR3 nucleotides are TGTGCCAGCAGCTTAAGTCCACAGGGGTTGGGGGCCAACGTCCTGACTTTC. Translated: CASSLSPQGLGANVLTF.